The source of this T cell receptor (beta chain) is a study of T cells in localized non-small cell lung cancer. Study-level results: Uninvolved neighboring lung showed the greatest T cell clonality, exceeding tumor.

The CDR3 has 14 residues. Germline CDR1 reads MNHNS; CDR2 reads SASEGT. Trimming shortened V by 6 bases and J by 0 bases, and 11 bases separated the two germline ends. On this clone itself: No antigen is known for it.

Measured with immunoSEQ multiplex PCR; TCRdb has only the in-frame clones, and not every one. The repertoire holds tens of thousands of clones, with about 87% as singletons. The sample consisted of peripheral blood, taken before any cancer treatment. The TCR sequence derives from a man aged 40-75 years with stage I squamous cell lung carcinoma. The chain uses TRBV6-1 and TRBJ1-2; TRBD1 is a possible D gene (5 bases). The CDR3 here is CASRRQYPNYGYTF. The CDR3, as DNA: TGTGCCAGCAGAAGACAGTATCCTAACTATGGCTACACCTTC.